These 25 T cell receptor beta chains originate from one sample sequenced in a study of T cells in Graves' hyperthyroidism and ophthalmopathy. Amplification targeted TCR beta CDR3 regions from RNA transcripts. The HTBI primer set drove a first-round RT-PCR of the TCR CDR3. MiXCR, applied by TCRdb to the multiplex PCR reads, yields one record per CDR3 protein. The profile shows roughly 300,000 distinct CDR3 sequences, about 18% of them singletons. Sample: blood. These receptors all stem from a woman aged 45-65 years with Graves' hyperthyroidism.

The chain uses TRBV4-1 and TRBJ1-2; no reliable D call. Germline CDR1 reads MGHRA; CDR2 reads YSYEKL. With 1 base removed from V and 8 bases from J, the gap between germline ends came to 14 bases. CDR3 length equals 14 residues. The CDR3: CASSQAPLVGGYTF. The CDR3 region has the DNA TGCGCCAGCAGCCAAGCCCCTCTGGTTGGCGGCTACACCTTC.

V and J are TRBV20-1 and TRBJ1-6; no firm D call. Per germline, CDR1 DFQATT and CDR2 SNEGSKA (reference sequence). This CDR3 contains 14 residues. V was shortened by 4 bases and J by 7 bases, with 14 bases between the two germline ends. CDR3 sequence: CSAIPGPRNSPLHF. DNA of the CDR3: TGCAGTGCTATCCCCGGGCCAAGGAATTCACCCCTCCACTTT.

V usage is TRBV6-4 and J usage is TRBJ2-1; 10 bases are shared with TRBD2. Looked up from germline, CDR1 is MRHNA and CDR2 is SNTAGT. J gave up 3 bases and V 0 bases, and 5 bases lay outside the gene matches. This CDR3 is built from 17 residues. DNA of the CDR3: TGTGCCAGCAGTGACTCCTCTAGCGGGGGCCACTACAATGAGCAGTTCTTC. Encoded protein: CASSDSSSGGHYNEQFF.

This clonotype was seen a handful of times. The chain has TRBV10-3 and TRBJ2-2, with D uncertain. The germline gives CDR1 ENHRY, CDR2 SYGVKD. Between the trimmed V and J ends, which lost 2 bases and 2 bases, there was a span of 9 bases. CDR3 length: 15 residues. CDR3 bases: TGTGCCATCAGTGAGGCTTCAGGAAACACCGGGGAGCTGTTTTTT. Its protein product is CAISEASGNTGELFF.

The chain carries TRBV7-9 and TRBJ2-2; D gene unclear. CDR1 is SEHNR, CDR2 FQNEAQ, per germline (reference sequence). The CDR3 runs to 16 residues. The germline V and J ends were trimmed by 5 bases and 2 bases, with 15 bases remaining between them. CDR3 DNA sequence: TGTGCCAGCAGCCATGATGTGACCTCTAACACCGGGGAGCTGTTTTTT. Translated: CASSHDVTSNTGELFF. The full variable domain, in which reference TRBV7-9 and TRBJ2-2 provide the parts outside the CDR3, is DTGVSQNPRHKITKRGQNVTFRCDPISEHNRLYWYRQTLGQGPEFLTYFQNEAQLEKSRLLSDRFSAERPKGSFSTLEIQRTEQGDSAMYLCASSHDVTSNTGELFFGEGSRLTVL.

This clonotype appeared many times. This chain uses TRBV11-3 with TRBJ2-3; D is ambiguous. Trimming stripped 0 bases from V and 5 bases from J, with 6 bases between. Germline loops: CDR1 SGHNT, CDR2 YENEEA. The CDR3 is 13 amino acids. This CDR3 reads CASSLDTGDTQYF. The CDR3 coding sequence is TGTGCCAGCAGCTTAGATACGGGAGATACGCAGTATTTT.

As to this clonotype: This sequence may be a read error, since a much larger clone differs from it by one base. The V gene is TRBV11-2, the J gene TRBJ2-5; D gene ambiguous. CDR3 length: 14 amino acids. The germline CDR1 and CDR2 sequences are SGHAT and FQNNGV. CDR3: CASSLDSGQEAQYF. The DNA for the CDR3 is TGTGCCAGCAGCTTAGACTCTGGGCAAGAGGCCCAGTACTTC.

This sequence joins TRBV5-1 and TRBJ1-1; D is unresolved. This CDR3 is built from 15 residues. The V gene's germline CDR1 is SGHRS and CDR2 YFSETQ. Between the trimmed V and J ends, which lost 4 bases and 0 bases, there was a span of 13 bases. CDR3 bases: TGCGCCAGCAGCCCCTATCCTGGAATGAACACTGAAGCTTTCTTT. Its translation: CASSPYPGMNTEAFF.

This clonotype showed up just a few times. The CDR3 bases are TGTGCCAGCAGTTTGTCCATCCAAGAGACCCAGTACTTC. Its translation is CASSLSIQETQYF. The gene calls are TRBV27 and TRBJ2-5; D ambiguous. The germline gives CDR1 MNHEY, CDR2 SMNVEV (reference sequence). The length of the CDR3 is 13 residues. Trimming pared 3 bases from V and 1 base from J, leaving 6 bases between.

This clonotype showed up many times. The rearrangement uses TRBV2 and TRBJ2-2; 7 nucleotides align to TRBD1. This CDR3 comprises 14 residues. The V gene's germline CDR1 is SNHLY and CDR2 FYNNEI. The V and J ends lost 1 base and 6 bases, in that order; junction bases with no gene match: 2. The CDR3 nucleotides read TGTGCCAGCAGTGAAGGGCAGGGGGCCGGGGAGCTGTTTTTT. Translation: CASSEGQGAGELFF.

As to this clonotype: Compared with germline, one end of the junction differs, possibly owing to a read error. The rearrangement links TRBV20-1 to TRBJ1-2; D remains ambiguous. The CDR3 runs 12 residues. The germline V gene has CDR1 DFQATT and CDR2 SNEGSKA (reference sequence). The DNA of the CDR3 is TGCAGTGCTCATCAGGAGCTCTATGGCTACAGCTTC. Translated, it gives CSAHQELYGYSF.

This chain uses TRBV20-1 with TRBJ1-5; D possibly corresponds to TRBD1 (6 bases). The CDR3 extends over 14 amino acids. CDR1 and CDR2 (germline): DFQATT, SNEGSKA (reference sequence). V lost 1 base to trimming and J lost 0 bases, with 7 bases between them. CDR3 amino acids: CSARVGASNQPQHF. CDR3 in DNA: TGCAGTGCTAGAGTGGGGGCTAGCAATCAGCCCCAGCATTTT.

The chain recombines TRBV27 with TRBJ2-2; TRBD2 aligns across 7 bases. The CDR3 runs 16 residues. CDR1 and CDR2 (germline): MNHEY, SMNVEV (reference sequence). V gave up 5 bases and J gave up 5 bases; unmatched junction bases: 11. The chain's CDR3 is CASSPLILARTGELFF. The CDR3 bases are TGTGCCAGCAGTCCCCTAATACTAGCGCGGACCGGGGAGCTGTTTTTT.

V usage is TRBV18 and J usage is TRBJ2-5; D not resolved. CDR3 size: 14 residues. With 0 bases removed from V and 4 bases from J, the gap between germline ends came to 9 bases. Germline assignment: CDR1 KGHSH and CDR2 LQKENI. This CDR3 is CASSPPKGSETQYF. The CDR3 region has the DNA TGTGCCAGCTCACCACCCAAAGGGTCAGAGACCCAGTACTTC.

This clonotype showed up just a few times. The chain recombines TRBV12-3 or TRBV12-4 with TRBJ2-3; the match to TRBD2 covers 11 bases. This CDR3 is 15 amino acids long. The V gene end was trimmed by 4 bases and the J gene end by 6 bases; junction bases not matched to a gene: 6. The CDR3 reads CASSSLAGGLDTQYF. The CDR3 bases are TGTGCCAGCAGTTCGCTAGCGGGGGGACTCGATACGCAGTATTTT.

The V gene is TRBV20-1, the J gene TRBJ2-7; D uncertain. The V gene lost 0 bases and the J gene lost 2 bases, with 8 bases spanning the gap. The germline gives CDR1 DFQATT, CDR2 SNEGSKA (reference sequence). The CDR3 has 13 residues. CDR3 protein: CSARDSRAYEQYF. CDR3 nucleotide sequence: TGCAGTGCTAGAGACTCACGGGCCTACGAGCAGTACTTC.

The V gene is TRBV3-1, the J gene TRBJ2-7; D unclear. The V end lost 0 bases, the J end lost 7 bases, and 7 bases lay between the germline ends. From germline, CDR1 is LGHDT and CDR2 YNNKEL (reference sequence). The CDR3 covers 12 residues. The CDR3 reads CASSQDTREQYF. CDR3 sequence (DNA): TGTGCCAGCAGCCAAGATACGAGAGAGCAGTACTTC.

This sequence joins TRBV20-1 and TRBJ2-3; D remains ambiguous. This CDR3 contains 14 residues. The ends were cut back, 3 bases at V and 3 bases at J, with 13 bases in the middle. CDR1 and CDR2 (germline): DFQATT, SNEGSKA (reference sequence). The chain's CDR3 is CSARDIRQTDTQYF. The CDR3 DNA follows: TGCAGTGCTAGGGATATCCGACAAACAGATACGCAGTATTTT.

This clonotype appeared many times. This sequence joins TRBV11-1 and TRBJ2-5; 11 nucleotides align to TRBD2. In germline, CDR1 is SGHAT, CDR2 FQDESV (reference sequence). Trimming took 5 bases from V and 2 from J; bases not matched to a gene: 7. CDR3 length: 16 amino acids. CDR3 DNA: TGTGCCAGCAGCCAAGGGGGGACTAGCGGACAAGAGACCCAGTACTTC. Protein product: CASSQGGTSGQETQYF.

This clonotype was recorded a few times. This rearrangement joins TRBV19 to TRBJ2-3; TRBD2 might be the D (7 bases). The germline V and J ends were trimmed by 8 bases and 2 bases, with 14 bases remaining between them. The CDR3 consists of 14 residues. The V gene's germline CDR1 is LNHDA and CDR2 SQIVND (reference sequence). The CDR3 region is CASSGGPFTDTQYF. DNA for the CDR3: TGTGCCAGTTCGGGGGGCCCCTTCACAGATACGCAGTATTTT.

Concerning this clonotype itself: Possible read error: a much larger clone is one base away. V gene TRBV5-6 combines with J gene TRBJ2-3; the match to TRBD2 covers 8 bases. There are 17 residues in the CDR3. Trimming removed 4 bases from V and 0 bases from J; junction bases left unmatched: 10. Germline CDR1 is SGHDT and CDR2 is YYEEEE. CDR3 DNA sequence: TGTGCCAGCAGCCTAGAGCGGGAGCGCGCTAGCACAGATACGCAGTATTTT. Translating gives CASSLERERASTDTQYF.

This clonotype appeared a few times. This chain uses TRBV5-6 with TRBJ2-7; D is unclear. The V end was cut by 0 bases, the J end by 3 bases, with 7 bases between. The CDR3 totals 13 residues. Germline loops: CDR1 SGHDT, CDR2 YYEEEE. CDR3 region: CASSLGQYYEQYF. The CDR3 DNA reads as TGTGCCAGCAGCTTGGGGCAGTACTACGAGCAGTACTTC.

This rearrangement joins TRBV12-5 to TRBJ1-5; weak D call: TRBD1 (6 bases). V was shortened by 6 bases and J by 4 bases, with 13 bases between the two germline ends. The CDR3 extends over 14 amino acids. The germline CDR1 and CDR2 sequences are LGHNT and FRNRAP. The CDR3 DNA sequence: TGTGCTAGTGGGTCAGGGGCGAGGAATCAGCCCCAGCATTTT. Translated, it gives CASGSGARNQPQHF.

There are many counts of this clonotype. This chain connects TRBV5-1 to TRBJ2-1; D unclear. CDR3 length equals 16 residues. V was trimmed by 1 base and J by 5 bases, leaving 16 bases between them. CDR1 is SGHRS and CDR2 is YFSETQ in the germline V gene. CDR3 bases: TGCGCCAGCAGCTTGTCAACGTCCGCAAAGGACAATGAGCAGTTCTTC. Translating gives CASSLSTSAKDNEQFF. Variable domain in full (rest from reference TRBV5-1 and TRBJ2-1): KAGVTQTPRYLIKTRGQQVTLSCSPISGHRSVSWYQQTPGQGLQFLFEYFSETQRNKGNFPGRFSGRQFSNSRSEMNVSTLELGDSALYLCASSLSTSAKDNEQFFGPGTRLTVL.

There are many counts of this clonotype. V gene TRBV6-1 combines with J gene TRBJ2-3; weak D call: TRBD2 (5 bases). Trimming removed 1 base from V and 0 bases from J, with 11 bases in between. The CDR3 has 16 amino acids. CDR1 and CDR2 from the germline V gene are MNHNS and SASEGT. CDR3 loop: CASSEVAGYSTDTQYF. The CDR3 DNA reads TGTGCCAGCAGTGAAGTCGCGGGCTATAGCACAGATACGCAGTATTTT.